This TCR beta chain was identified during a study of early T cells in non-severe SARS-CoV-2 infection. In germline, CDR1 is MDHEN, CDR2 SYDVKM. The V end was cut by 8 bases, the J end by 0 bases, with 12 bases between. This CDR3 spans 14 amino acids. TCRdb itself ran the 5' RACE reads through MiXCR, one entry per CDR3 protein. The table lists 50,000 to 60,000 distinct CDR3 sequences, 5.5% to 8.5% of them singletons, with about 5.8% in the top ten. Ten or more counts support this clonotype. The material was whole blood, obtained at baseline. The sequence was collected from an adult who was a healthcare worker with PCR-confirmed SARS-CoV-2 infection or an uninfected control (not recorded which). The V gene is TRBV28, the J gene TRBJ2-3; D is ambiguous. DNA for the CDR3: TGTGCCAGCCGGAAAGGTACTAGCACAGATACGCAGTATTTT. Translating it yields CASRKGTSTDTQYF. Drawing the rest from reference TRBV28 and TRBJ2-3, the complete variable domain is DVKVTQSSRYLVKRTGEKVFLECVQDMDHENMFWYRQDPGLGLRLIYFSYDVKMKEKGDIPEGYSVSREKKERFSLILESASTNQTSMYLCASRKGTSTDTQYFGPGTRLTVL.